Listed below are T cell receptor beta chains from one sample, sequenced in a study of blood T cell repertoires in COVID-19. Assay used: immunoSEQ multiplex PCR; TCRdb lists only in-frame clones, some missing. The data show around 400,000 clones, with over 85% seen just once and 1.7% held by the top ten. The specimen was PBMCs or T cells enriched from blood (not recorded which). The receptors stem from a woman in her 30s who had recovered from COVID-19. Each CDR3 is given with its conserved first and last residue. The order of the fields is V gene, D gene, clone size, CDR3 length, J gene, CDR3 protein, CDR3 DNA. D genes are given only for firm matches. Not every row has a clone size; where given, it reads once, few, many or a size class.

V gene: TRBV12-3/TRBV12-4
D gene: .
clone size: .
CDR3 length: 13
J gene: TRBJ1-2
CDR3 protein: CASANPGLYGYTF
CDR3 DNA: TGTGCCAGCGCTAACCCGGGACTATATGGCTACACCTTC

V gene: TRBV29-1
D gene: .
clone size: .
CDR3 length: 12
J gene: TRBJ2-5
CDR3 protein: CSVCRGQETQYF
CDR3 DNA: TGCAGCGTCTGCCGGGGGCAAGAGACCCAGTACTTC

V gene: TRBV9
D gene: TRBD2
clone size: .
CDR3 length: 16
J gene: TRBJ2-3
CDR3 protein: CASSVVLAGGLDTQYF
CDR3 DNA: TGTGCCAGCAGCGTAGTACTAGCGGGGGGGCTGGATACGCAGTATTTT

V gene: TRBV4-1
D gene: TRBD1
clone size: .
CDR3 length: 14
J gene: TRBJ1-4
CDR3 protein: CASSPGQGIEKLFF
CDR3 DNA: TGCGCCAGCAGCCCGGGACAGGGTATCGAAAAACTGTTTTTT

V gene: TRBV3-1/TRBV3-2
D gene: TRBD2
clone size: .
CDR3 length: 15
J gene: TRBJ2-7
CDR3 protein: CASSPGLAEAYEQYF
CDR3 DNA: TGTGCCAGCAGCCCTGGACTAGCGGAGGCCTACGAGCAGTACTTC

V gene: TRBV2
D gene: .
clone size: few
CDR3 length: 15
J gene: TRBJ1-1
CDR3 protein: CASSPQGRRNTEAFF
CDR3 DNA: TGTGCCAGCAGTCCACAGGGACGGAGGAACACTGAAGCTTTCTTT

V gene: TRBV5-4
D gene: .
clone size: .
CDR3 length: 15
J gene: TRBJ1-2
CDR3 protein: CASSLGAGPLNGYTF
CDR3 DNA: TGTGCCAGCAGCTTGGGTGCAGGGCCCCTGAATGGCTACACCTTC

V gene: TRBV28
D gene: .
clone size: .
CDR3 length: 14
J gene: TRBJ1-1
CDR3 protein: CASTQTGFVTEAFF
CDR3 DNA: TGTGCCAGCACCCAGACAGGTTTTGTCACTGAAGCTTTCTTT

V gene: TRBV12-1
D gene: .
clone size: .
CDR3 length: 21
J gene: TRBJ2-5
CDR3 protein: CASSPRYPGGERERVQETQYF
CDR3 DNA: TGTGCCAGCAGCCCCCGCTACCCGGGAGGGGAGCGGGAGAGGGTACAAGAGACCCAGTACTTC

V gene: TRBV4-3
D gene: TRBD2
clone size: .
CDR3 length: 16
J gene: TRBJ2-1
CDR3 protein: CASSQDIAGGYNEQFF
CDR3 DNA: TGCGCCAGCAGCCAAGATATAGCGGGGGGGTACAATGAGCAGTTCTTC

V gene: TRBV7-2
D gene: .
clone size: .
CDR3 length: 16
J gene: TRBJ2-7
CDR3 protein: CASSLGARQAHYEQYF
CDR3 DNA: TGTGCCAGCAGCTTAGGGGCCCGACAGGCCCACTACGAGCAGTACTTC

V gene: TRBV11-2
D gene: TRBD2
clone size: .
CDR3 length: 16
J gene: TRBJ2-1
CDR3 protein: CASSIGLAGEYNEQFF
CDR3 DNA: TGTGCCAGCAGCATTGGACTAGCGGGAGAGTACAATGAGCAGTTCTTC

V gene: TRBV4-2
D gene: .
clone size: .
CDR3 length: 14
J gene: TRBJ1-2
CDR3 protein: CASSQAGENYGYTF
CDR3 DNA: TGTGCCAGCAGCCAAGCGGGAGAAAACTATGGCTACACCTTC

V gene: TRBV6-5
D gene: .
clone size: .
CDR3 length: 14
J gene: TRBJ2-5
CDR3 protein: CASKVAGQQETQYF
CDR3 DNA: TGTGCCAGCAAGGTGGCGGGACAGCAAGAGACCCAGTACTTC

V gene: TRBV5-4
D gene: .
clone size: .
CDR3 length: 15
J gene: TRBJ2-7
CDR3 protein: CASSLDLGVPYEQYF
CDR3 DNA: TGTGCCAGCAGCTTGGATCTGGGAGTCCCCTACGAGCAGTACTTC

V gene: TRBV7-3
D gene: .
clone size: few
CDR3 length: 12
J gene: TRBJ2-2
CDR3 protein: CASSSDTGELFF
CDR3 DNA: TGTGCCAGCAGCTCCGACACCGGGGAGCTGTTTTTT

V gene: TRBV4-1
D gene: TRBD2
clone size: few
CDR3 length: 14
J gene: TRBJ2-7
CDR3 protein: CASSPTSGTHEQYF
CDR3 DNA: TGCGCCAGCAGCCCGACTAGCGGGACCCACGAGCAGTACTTC

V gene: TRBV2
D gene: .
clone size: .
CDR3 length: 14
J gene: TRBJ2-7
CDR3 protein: CASSEGAPSYEQYF
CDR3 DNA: TGTGCCAGCAGCGAGGGAGCCCCCTCCTACGAGCAGTACTTC

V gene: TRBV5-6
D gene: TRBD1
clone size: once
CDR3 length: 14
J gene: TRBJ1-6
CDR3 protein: CASRLTGGVSPLHF
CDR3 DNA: TGTGCCAGCAGGTTGACAGGGGGCGTTTCACCCCTCCACTTT

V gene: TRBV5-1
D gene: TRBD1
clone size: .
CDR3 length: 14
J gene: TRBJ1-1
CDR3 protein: CASSRTRGLTEAFF
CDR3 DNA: TGCGCCAGCAGCAGAACTAGGGGGCTTACTGAAGCTTTCTTT

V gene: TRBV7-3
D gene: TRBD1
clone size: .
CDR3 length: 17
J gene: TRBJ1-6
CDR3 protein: CASSLLPRTGAGSPLHF
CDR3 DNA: TGTGCCAGCAGCCTACTTCCTCGGACAGGGGCTGGTTCACCCCTCCACTTT

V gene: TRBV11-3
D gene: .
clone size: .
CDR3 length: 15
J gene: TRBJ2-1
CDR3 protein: CASSDRVSSYNEQFF
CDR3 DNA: TGTGCCAGCAGCGATCGGGTGAGCTCCTACAATGAGCAGTTCTTC